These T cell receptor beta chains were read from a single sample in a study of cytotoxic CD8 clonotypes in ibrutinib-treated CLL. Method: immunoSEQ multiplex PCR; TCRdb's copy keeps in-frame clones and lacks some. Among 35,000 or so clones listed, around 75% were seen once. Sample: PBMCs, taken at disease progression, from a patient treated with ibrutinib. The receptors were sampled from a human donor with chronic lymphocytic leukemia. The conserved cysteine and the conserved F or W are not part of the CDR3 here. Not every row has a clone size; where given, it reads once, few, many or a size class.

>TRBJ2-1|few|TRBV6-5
ASSSERGGLYNEQF
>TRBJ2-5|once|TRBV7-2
ASSLEGASRETQY
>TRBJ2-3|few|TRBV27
ASSRVASTDTQY
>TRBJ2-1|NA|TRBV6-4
ASSDRTGGNEQF
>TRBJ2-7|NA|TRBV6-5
ASSYRKTGPYEQY
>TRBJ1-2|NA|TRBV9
ASSVVPRGEYGYT
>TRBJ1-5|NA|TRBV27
ATLPRGLGNQPQH
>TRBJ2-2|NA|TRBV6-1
ASNTGGANTGELF
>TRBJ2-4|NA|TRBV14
ASSQGGGLAKNIQY
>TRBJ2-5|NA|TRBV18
ASSLGLAGGQWTQY
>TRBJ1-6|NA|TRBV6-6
ASSGSLNSPLH
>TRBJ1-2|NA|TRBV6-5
ASSYDQNYGYT
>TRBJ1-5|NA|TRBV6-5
ASSSRQGAGQPQH
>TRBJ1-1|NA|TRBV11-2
ASSLQIGASGTEAF
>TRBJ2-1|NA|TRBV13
ASSQYRGRAYNEQF
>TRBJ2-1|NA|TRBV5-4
ASSPLAGGQGEQF
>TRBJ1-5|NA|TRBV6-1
ASSGDGQAPNQPQH
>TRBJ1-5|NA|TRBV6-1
ASSEVTSNQPQH
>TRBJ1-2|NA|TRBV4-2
ASSQATGISYGYT
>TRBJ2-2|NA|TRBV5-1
ASSPGVGTGELF
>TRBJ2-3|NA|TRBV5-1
ASSLAPRDTQY
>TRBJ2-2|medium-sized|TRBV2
ASSGGLLTGELF
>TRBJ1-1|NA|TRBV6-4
ASSVSQQTEAF
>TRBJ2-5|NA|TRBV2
ASSEVEETQY
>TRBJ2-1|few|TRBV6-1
ASSPLYEQF
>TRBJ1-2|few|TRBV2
ASSEQGVKAGYT
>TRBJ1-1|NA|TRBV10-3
AIRGDRANTEAF
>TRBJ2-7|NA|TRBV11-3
ASSLGLTGAVHEQY
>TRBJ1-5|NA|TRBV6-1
ASSAVNMQPQH
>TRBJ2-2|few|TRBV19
ASSSGTGKVGELF
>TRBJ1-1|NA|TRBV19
ASSITGGGNTEAF
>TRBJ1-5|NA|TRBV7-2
ASSLGDRYEPQH
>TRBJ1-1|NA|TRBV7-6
ASSLAGGLGTEAF
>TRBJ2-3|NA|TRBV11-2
ASSSRDYTDTQY
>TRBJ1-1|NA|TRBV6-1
ASSAPAARVGEAF
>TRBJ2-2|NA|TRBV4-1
ASRLGGAGTGELF
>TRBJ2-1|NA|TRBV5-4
AGHRDRNNEQF
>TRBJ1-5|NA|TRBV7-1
ASSTGQGGYSNQPQH
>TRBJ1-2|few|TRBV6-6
ASSYPTGGDYGYT
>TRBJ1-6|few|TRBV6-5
ASSSLTGRGSPLH
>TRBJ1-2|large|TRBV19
ASRPIAGAGRLEGYT
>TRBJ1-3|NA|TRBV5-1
ASSLGGTGTGNTIY
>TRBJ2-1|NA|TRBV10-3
AIRHPTSGANEQF
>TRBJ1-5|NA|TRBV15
ATATDSNQPQH